The TCR beta chain described here comes from a study of monozygotic twins with inflammatory bowel disease. Note on this clonotype: Its antigen is unknown.

The CDR3 has 17 residues. CDR1 is DFQATT and CDR2 is SNEGSKA in the germline V gene (reference sequence). Findings and caveats of the study: Whereas healthy co-twins had higher TCRbeta diversity (inverse Simpson), IBD patients had lower diversity. Researchers reported no repertoire similarity difference between concordant and discordant twins, possibly from limited power.

Making cDNA involved eight separate reactions per sample. For each CDR3 protein, TCRdb gives one entry from its re-call of the 5' RACE reads, without DNA. The sample totals tens of thousands of distinct CDR3 sequences. Input material: blood. J is TRBJ2-7 and V is TRBV20-1; TCRdb's D call, TRBD2, is unchecked because there is no DNA. The clonotype was recovered from a human donor with ulcerative colitis or Crohn's disease, or a healthy co-twin of an affected twin (not recorded which). The CDR3 is CSARDLLVGAVDYEQYF.